This T cell receptor (beta chain) was recorded in a study of regulatory T cells in long-lasting Graves disease. This CDR3 has 16 amino acids. Germline V gene lookup returns CDR1 MDHEN and CDR2 SYDVKM. V lost 6 bases, J lost 4 bases, and 19 bases lay in between. Indicated time point: persistent/refractory GD, antithyroid drugs over 5 years with positive TRAb. From RNA extracted from PBMCs, the TCR library was made. HTBI primers from iRepertoire and Arm-PCR of CDR3 regions yielded the TCR beta libraries. Authors' analysis steps: Sample data revealed approximately 62 TRBV and about 15 TRBJ segments. Via MiXCR, TCRdb re-called the multiplex PCR reads, giving one row per CDR3 protein. The V and J calls come from TCRdb's annotation, not from the publication. Of around 400,000 distinct CDR3 sequences in the sample, about 21% were seen once.

The receptor's source is a female donor with Graves disease. This rearrangement joins TRBV28 to TRBJ1-5; TRBD1 might be the D (6 bases). Sequenced here: peripheral blood mononuclear cells (PBMCs), sampled when the disease was refractory, from a patient treated with antithyroid drugs. The CDR3 DNA follows: TGTGCCAGCAGCTCAGAGGAACAGGGTTGGAATCAGCCCCAGCATTTT. This gives the protein CASSSEEQGWNQPQHF.